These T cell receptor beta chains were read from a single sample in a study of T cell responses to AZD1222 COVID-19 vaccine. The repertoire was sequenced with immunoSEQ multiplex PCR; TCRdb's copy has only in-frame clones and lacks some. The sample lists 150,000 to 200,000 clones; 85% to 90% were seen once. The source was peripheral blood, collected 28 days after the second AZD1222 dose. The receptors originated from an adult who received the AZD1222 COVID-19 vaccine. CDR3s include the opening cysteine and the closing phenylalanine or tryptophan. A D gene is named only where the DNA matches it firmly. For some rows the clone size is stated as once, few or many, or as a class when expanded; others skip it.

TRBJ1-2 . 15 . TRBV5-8 TGTGCCAGCAGCTCACGGCGCAGGACTAACTATGGCTACACCTTC CASSSRRRTNYGYTF
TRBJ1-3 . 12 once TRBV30 TGTGCCTGCCATGCAGGGGGAAACACCATATATTTT CACHAGGNTIYF
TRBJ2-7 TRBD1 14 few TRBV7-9 TGTGCCAGCAGCCTCCCGACAGGGGACTACGAGCAGTACTTC CASSLPTGDYEQYF
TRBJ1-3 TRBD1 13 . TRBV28 TGTGCCAGCCGACAGGGGGCGGGAAACACCATATATTTT CASRQGAGNTIYF
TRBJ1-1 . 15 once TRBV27 TGTGCCAGCACCCGAACGGGGGGTTTGAACACTGAAGCTTTCTTT CASTRTGGLNTEAFF
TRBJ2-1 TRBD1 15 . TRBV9 TGTGCCAGCAGCACCACAGGGGGCGCCTACAATGAGCAGTTCTTC CASSTTGGAYNEQFF
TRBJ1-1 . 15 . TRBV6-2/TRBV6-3 TGTGCCAGCAGTTACTCGATGGATTTTCGCACTGAAGCTTTCTTT CASSYSMDFRTEAFF
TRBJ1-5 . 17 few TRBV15 TGTGCCACCAGCAACCTGGGGGATTTGTATAGCAATCAGCCCCAGCATTTT CATSNLGDLYSNQPQHF
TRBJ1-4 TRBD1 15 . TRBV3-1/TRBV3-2 TGTGCCAGCAGCACCACCCGGGACAGGGATGAAAAACTGTTTTTT CASSTTRDRDEKLFF
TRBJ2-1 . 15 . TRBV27 TGTGCCAGCAGTTCACCCCGGGACGGTTACAATGAGCAGTTCTTC CASSSPRDGYNEQFF
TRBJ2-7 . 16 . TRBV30 TGTGCCTGGAGTGTACGCCCCCGCCTACGGGATTACGAGCAGTACTTC CAWSVRPRLRDYEQYF
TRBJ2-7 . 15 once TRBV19 TGTGCCAGTAGTATAGACAGGGCTGGGGAATACGAGCAGTACTTC CASSIDRAGEYEQYF
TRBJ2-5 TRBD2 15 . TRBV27 TGTGCCAGCAGTTTATTGTCTAGCGGGGGGGAGACCCAGTACTTC CASSLLSSGGETQYF
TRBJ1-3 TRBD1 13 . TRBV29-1 TGCAGCGTTGAGGGGACAGCTGGAAACACCATATATTTT CSVEGTAGNTIYF
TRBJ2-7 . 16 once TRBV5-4 TGTGCCAGCAGCTTGGCGGCAGGGACCCTCTCCTACGAGCAGTACTTC CASSLAAGTLSYEQYF
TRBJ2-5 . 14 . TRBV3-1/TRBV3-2 TGTGCCAGCAGCCAAGAGACGGTTTGGGGGACCCAGTACTTC CASSQETVWGTQYF
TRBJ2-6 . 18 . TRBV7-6 TGTGCCAGCAGCGTCATAGGGGGGACCCTCTCTGGGGCCAACGTCCTGACTTTC CASSVIGGTLSGANVLTF
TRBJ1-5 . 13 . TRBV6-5 TGTGCCAGCGGGCCGGGAGGGGAGCAGCCCCAGCATTTT CASGPGGEQPQHF
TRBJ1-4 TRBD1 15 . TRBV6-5 TGTGCCAGCAGTTCAAGGACAGGGAGGAATGAAAAACTGTTTTTT CASSSRTGRNEKLFF
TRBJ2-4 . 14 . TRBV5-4 TGTGCCAGCAGCTTGCAGGGGGGTGAAAACATTCAGTACTTC CASSLQGGENIQYF
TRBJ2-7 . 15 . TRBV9 TGTGCCAGCAGCGTAGCTCCAGGGGGAGGCTACGAGCAGTACTTC CASSVAPGGGYEQYF
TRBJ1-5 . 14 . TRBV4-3 TGCGCCAGCAGCCTGGGCCTTAGCAATCAGCCCCAGCATTTT CASSLGLSNQPQHF
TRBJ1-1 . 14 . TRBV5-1 TGCGCCAGCAGCTTGTGGACAGCGAACACTGAAGCTTTCTTT CASSLWTANTEAFF
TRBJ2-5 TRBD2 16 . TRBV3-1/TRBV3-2 TGTGCCAGCAGCCCGTATGGGACTAGCGGGGCAGAGACCCAGTACTTC CASSPYGTSGAETQYF
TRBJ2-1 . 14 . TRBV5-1 TGCGCCAGCAGCTTGGGGCAGTCCTACAATGAGCAGTTCTTC CASSLGQSYNEQFF
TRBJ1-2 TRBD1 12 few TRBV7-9 TGTGCCAGCAGCTTACAGGGGGCGGGCTACACCTTC CASSLQGAGYTF
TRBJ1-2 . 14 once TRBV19 TGTGCCAGTAGTATAGGGGAAGGATACTATGGCTACACCTTC CASSIGEGYYGYTF
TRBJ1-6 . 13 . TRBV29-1 TGCAGCGTCCTTGAGGCAGCTAATTCACCCCTCCACTTT CSVLEAANSPLHF
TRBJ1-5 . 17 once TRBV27 TGTGCCAGCAGTGATTTAGGGTCCGAGGATGGCAATCAGCCCCAGCATTTT CASSDLGSEDGNQPQHF
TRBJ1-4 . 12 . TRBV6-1 TGTGCCAGCAGTGACAGGGATGAAAAACTGTTTTTT CASSDRDEKLFF
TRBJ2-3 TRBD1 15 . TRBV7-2 TGTGCCAGCAGCTTCGTCGGACAGGGGGTAAATACGCAGTATTTT CASSFVGQGVNTQYF
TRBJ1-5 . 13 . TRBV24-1 TGTGCCACCAGCCCGGGCCCCGGACAGCCCCAGCATTTT CATSPGPGQPQHF
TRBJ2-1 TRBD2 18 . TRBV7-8 TGTGCCAGCAGCAGGACTAGCGGGGGGGGTAGCTCCTACAATGAGCAGTTCTTC CASSRTSGGGSSYNEQFF
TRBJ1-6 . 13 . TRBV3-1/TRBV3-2 TGTGCCAGCAGCCAAGGATCTAATTCACCCCTCCACTTT CASSQGSNSPLHF
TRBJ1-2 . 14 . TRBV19 TGTGCCAGTAGTATAGCAGGGGTTGACTATGGCTACACCTTC CASSIAGVDYGYTF
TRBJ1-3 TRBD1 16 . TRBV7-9 TGTGCCAGCAGCTGGGGGGACAGGGAGACTGGAAACACCATATATTTT CASSWGDRETGNTIYF
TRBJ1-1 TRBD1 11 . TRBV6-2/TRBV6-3 TGTGCCAGCAGTTCAGGGGGTGAAGCTTTCTTT CASSSGGEAFF
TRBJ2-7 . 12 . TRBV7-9 TGTGCCAGCAGCTTAGACCAGGGAAAGCAGTACTTC CASSLDQGKQYF
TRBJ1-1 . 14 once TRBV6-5 TGTGCCAGCAGCCAGGGTTGGAGTAACACTGAAGCTTTCTTT CASSQGWSNTEAFF
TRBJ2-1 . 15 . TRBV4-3 TGCGCCAGCAGCCTTGTGGCGGGGGCATACAATGAGCAGTTCTTC CASSLVAGAYNEQFF
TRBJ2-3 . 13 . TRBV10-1 TGCGCCAGCAGTCCTACAGGGCCAGATACGCAGTATTTT CASSPTGPDTQYF
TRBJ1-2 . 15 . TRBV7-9 TGTGCCAGCAGCTTAGAAGTGCCTCTCGCGGATGGCTACACCTTC CASSLEVPLADGYTF
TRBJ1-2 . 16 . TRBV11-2 TGTGCCAGCAGCCCGGGGAGGTCCCTCCGAAACTATGGCTACACCTTC CASSPGRSLRNYGYTF
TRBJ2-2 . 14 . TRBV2 TGTGCCAGCAGCCAAACTCCAGGGTACGGGGAGCTGTTTTTT CASSQTPGYGELFF
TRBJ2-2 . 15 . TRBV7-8 TGTGCCAGCAGCTTAAGGGACTCGAACACCGGGGAGCTGTTTTTT CASSLRDSNTGELFF
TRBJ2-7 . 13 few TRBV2 TGTGCCGGGCAAGGGACATCCTCCTACGAGCAGTACTTC CAGQGTSSYEQYF
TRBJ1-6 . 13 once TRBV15 TGTGCCACCAGCAGCCATTATAATTCACCCCTCCACTTT CATSSHYNSPLHF
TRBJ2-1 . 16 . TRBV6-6 TGTGCCAGCAGTCCATCGACCGTGTTCTCCTACAATGAGCAGTTCTTC CASSPSTVFSYNEQFF
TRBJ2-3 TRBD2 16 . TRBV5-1 TGCGCCAGCAGCCTGATGACTAGCGGCCAATCAAGGACGCAGTATTTT CASSLMTSGQSRTQYF
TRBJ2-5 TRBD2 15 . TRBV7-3 TGTGCCAGCAGCTTGACTAGCGGGGGCCTAGAGACCCAGTACTTC CASSLTSGGLETQYF
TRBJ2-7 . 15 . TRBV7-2 TGTGCCAGCAGCCTAGGGTCCCACAACTCCTACGAGCAGTACTTC CASSLGSHNSYEQYF
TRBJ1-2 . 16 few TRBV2 TGTGCCAGCAGTGGAGGATCCCGCTGGAGGAGATATGGCTACACCTTC CASSGGSRWRRYGYTF
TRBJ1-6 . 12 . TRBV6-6 TGTGCCAGCAGTTACCAGTTTTCACCCCTCCACTTT CASSYQFSPLHF
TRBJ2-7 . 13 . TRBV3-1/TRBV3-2 TGTGCCAGCAGCCCCACGGGGGCAAACGAGCAGTACTTC CASSPTGANEQYF